What follows describes a single T cell receptor beta chain. This specimen comes from a study of blood T cell repertoires in COVID-19. Overall study context: The United States, Italy and Spain provided the acute and convalescent COVID-19 samples. From T cells, B-cell-depleted T cells, or PBMCs came the material, which was cDNA or gDNA.

Trimming removed 6 bases from V and 0 bases from J; junction bases left unmatched: 2. The CDR3 is 12 residues long. Germline V gene lookup returns CDR1 SQVTM and CDR2 ANQGSEA. Original handling: Counts of nucleated cells, estimated from reference gene primer amplification, were obtained. Some clones are missing from TCRdb's copy, which holds only in-frame ones; the method was immunoSEQ multiplex PCR. The V and J calls and clone size were taken over from that table, and D and trimming were inferred from the DNA. The sample consists of approximately 210,000 clones, about 90% of them appearing once. The source of this sequence is a man aged 18-30 years with active or convalescent COVID-19. Sequences were obtained from peripheral blood. The rearrangement uses TRBV29-1 and TRBJ2-7; 7 bases align to TRBD1. The CDR3 DNA is TGCAGCGTCAGACAGGGCTCCTACGAGCAGTACTTC. This translates into CSVRQGSYEQYF.